Below, 18 T cell receptor beta chains from the same sample are listed, as sequenced in a study of PD-L1 blockade in urothelial cancer. Sequencing used immunoSEQ multiplex PCR; TCRdb keeps in-frame clones, though not all of them. The sample has over 40,000 clones; approximately 82% are singletons. Specimen: PBMCs, collected around atezolizumab (anti-PD-L1) treatment. The receptors derive from an older man with urothelial cancer.

This chain connects TRBV15 to TRBJ2-7; D might be TRBD1 (5 bases). The CDR3 contains 15 residues. Germline V lookup: CDR1 LNHNV, CDR2 YYDKDF (reference sequence). The V and J ends lost 3 bases and 6 bases respectively, with 18 bases between them. The CDR3 reads CATSSPRQRQGEQYF. DNA for the CDR3: TGTGCCACCAGCAGTCCCCGACAGCGCCAAGGCGAGCAGTACTTC. Combining the CDR3 with reference TRBV15 and TRBJ2-7 gives the whole variable domain DAMVIQNPRYQVTQFGKPVTLSCSQTLNHNVMYWYQQKSSQAPKLLFHYYDKDFNNEADTPDNFQSRRPNTSFCFLDIRSPGLGDTAMYLCATSSPRQRQGEQYFGPGTRLTVT.

The V call is TRBV25-1, the J call TRBJ1-1; D ambiguous. The CDR3 runs 12 residues. Trimming pared 6 bases from V and 2 bases from J, leaving 7 bases between. Germline loops: CDR1 MGHDK, CDR2 SYGVNS. CDR3 amino acids: CASSRVNTEAFF. The CDR3 region has the DNA TGTGCCAGCAGCCGGGTCAACACTGAAGCTTTCTTT.

This sequence joins TRBV29-1 and TRBJ2-5; the match to TRBD2 covers 7 bases. Trimming took 3 bases from V and 7 from J; bases not matched to a gene: 11. The CDR3 consists of 14 residues. Per the germline V gene, CDR1 is SQVTM and CDR2 is ANQGSEA. As DNA, the CDR3 is TGCAGCGTTGAGGGGGGGTCAGGTTTAAGGACCCAGTACTTC. It yields the protein CSVEGGSGLRTQYF.

The chain has TRBV28 and TRBJ2-3; D uncertain. V lost 10 bases to trimming and J lost 3 bases, with 8 bases between them. The CDR3 length is 11 residues. Per germline, CDR1 MDHEN and CDR2 SYDVKM. CDR3 sequence: CATVVTDTQYF. DNA for the CDR3: TGTGCCACGGTGGTAACAGATACGCAGTATTTT.

J is TRBJ1-4 and V is TRBV5-4; D is possibly TRBD1 (6 bases). Germline CDR1 SGHNT, CDR2 YYREEE (reference sequence). Trimming stripped 0 bases from V and 6 bases from J, with 12 bases between. The CDR3 covers 15 residues. The CDR3 sequence is CASSLARGSDEKLFF. In nucleotides, the CDR3 is TGTGCCAGCAGCTTGGCAAGGGGGTCCGATGAAAAACTGTTTTTT.

This chain links TRBV5-5 with TRBJ1-4; D unresolved. The germline gives CDR1 SGHKS, CDR2 YYEKEE (reference sequence). The CDR3 extends over 15 amino acids. Trimming cost V 5 bases and J 4 bases, with 15 bases left between them. The CDR3 loop reads CASSSPSSRNEKLFF. The CDR3 DNA reads TGTGCCAGCAGTAGTCCCTCGAGCCGTAATGAAAAACTGTTTTTT.

V and J are TRBV27 and TRBJ2-3; 7 positions agree with TRBD2. After removal of 6 bases from V and 4 bases from J, the junction contained 7 bases not matched to a gene. Per germline, CDR1 MNHEY and CDR2 SMNVEV (reference sequence). This CDR3 is built from 14 residues. CDR3 bases: TGTGCCAGCAGCCAACTAGCGAGCGCAGATACGCAGTATTTT. It yields the protein CASSQLASADTQYF.

The chain has TRBV2 and TRBJ1-4; D gene uncertain. Trimming pared 7 bases from V and 8 bases from J, leaving 14 bases between. The CDR3 extends over 13 amino acids. CDR1 SNHLY and CDR2 FYNNEI come from the germline V gene. CDR3 in amino acids: CASTPPAGEKLFF. Here the CDR3 DNA reads TGTGCCAGCACCCCCCCGGCCGGGGAAAAACTGTTTTTT. The full variable domain, rest sourced from reference TRBV2 and TRBJ1-4, is EPEVTQTPSHQVTQMGQEVILRCVPISNHLYFYWYRQILGQKVEFLVSFYNNEISEKSEIFDDQFSVERPDGSNFTLKIRSTKLEDSAMYFCASTPPAGEKLFFGSGTQLSVL.

The V and J genes are TRBV29-1 and TRBJ2-3; possible D gene TRBD1, 6 bases. Germline V gene data show CDR1 as SQVTM and CDR2 as ANQGSEA. The CDR3 is 12 residues long. V lost 6 bases to trimming and J lost 4 bases, with 11 bases between them. The CDR3 loop is CSVAHRADTQYF. The CDR3, as DNA: TGCAGCGTGGCCCACAGGGCAGATACGCAGTATTTT.

The chain recombines TRBV7-2 with TRBJ2-7, with 12 positions matching TRBD2. This CDR3 has 15 residues. J was trimmed by 4 bases and V by 5 bases; bases with no gene match: 6. CDR1 and CDR2 (germline): SGHTA, FQGNSA. The CDR3 loop reads CASSLGTSGRYEQYF. CDR3 sequence (DNA): TGTGCCAGCAGCCTGGGGACTAGCGGGCGGTACGAGCAGTACTTC. The entire variable domain, with the rest obtained from reference TRBV7-2 and TRBJ2-7, is as follows: GAGVSQSPSNKVTEKGKDVELRCDPISGHTALYWYRQSLGQGLEFLIYFQGNSAPDKSGLPSDRFSAERTGGSVSTLTIQRTQQEDSAVYLCASSLGTSGRYEQYFGPGTRLTVT.

This clone turned up a few times. The chain is built from TRBV27 and TRBJ1-1; D is perhaps TRBD1 (5 bases). V lost 6 bases to trimming and J lost 5 bases, with 16 bases between them. CDR3 size: 14 residues. Per the germline V gene, CDR1 is MNHEY and CDR2 is SMNVEV (reference sequence). CDR3 residues: CASRTDFGGTEAFF. The CDR3 DNA is TGTGCCAGCAGGACAGATTTTGGGGGGACTGAAGCTTTCTTT.

V usage is TRBV4-1 and J usage is TRBJ2-1; 11 bases are a match to TRBD2. This CDR3 has 15 residues. V lost 6 bases, J lost 5 bases, and 6 bases stayed unmatched. Germline V gene lookup returns CDR1 MGHRA and CDR2 YSYEKL. This chain's CDR3 is CASSLGTSGDNEQFF. In DNA form, the CDR3 reads TGCGCCAGCAGTCTCGGGACTAGCGGAGACAATGAGCAGTTCTTC.

V is TRBV14 and J is TRBJ2-1; a weak D match, TRBD1 (5 bases). The V gene's germline CDR1 is SGHDN and CDR2 FVKESK. V gave up 5 bases and J gave up 6 bases, with 17 bases separating them. CDR3 length: 15 residues. CDR3 residues: CASSKRQGLSNEQFF. In DNA form, the CDR3 reads TGTGCCAGCAGCAAGAGGCAGGGTTTATCCAATGAGCAGTTCTTC.

The chain recombines TRBV5-5 with TRBJ1-5; possible D gene TRBD1, 6 bases. Trimming took off 2 bases at V and 7 bases at J, with 25 bases between the two ends. The CDR3 runs 18 residues. The germline V gene encodes CDR1 SGHKS and CDR2 YYEKEE (reference sequence). The CDR3 region has the DNA TGTGCCAGCAGCTTAAGCCCTGGAGGGGGGGCCTTAGGACAGCCCCAGCATTTT. It specifies CASSLSPGGGALGQPQHF.

This chain uses TRBV4-1 with TRBJ2-6; the match to TRBD1 covers 8 bases. This CDR3 has 20 amino acids. The germline gives CDR1 MGHRA, CDR2 YSYEKL. V lost 1 base to trimming and J lost 0 bases; unmatched junction nucleotides: 11. The CDR3 spells CASSQVITGGTNSGANVLTF. For the CDR3, the DNA is TGCGCCAGCAGCCAAGTTATTACAGGGGGAACCAACTCTGGGGCCAACGTCCTGACTTTC.

The genes are TRBV29-1 and TRBJ1-5; tentatively, D is TRBD1 (6 bases). The V gene lost 7 bases and the J gene lost 4 bases, with 14 bases spanning the gap. This CDR3 is built from 13 residues. Germline CDR1 is SQVTM and CDR2 is ANQGSEA. As DNA, the CDR3 is TGCAGCGCCAGACAGGACATTAATCAGCCCCAGCATTTT. This translates into CSARQDINQPQHF.

V is TRBV7-8 and J is TRBJ2-7, with a weak D call TRBD2 (6 bases). The V end was cut by 5 bases, the J end by 5 bases, with 19 bases between. The CDR3 runs 15 residues. Germline V gene lookup returns CDR1 SGHVS and CDR2 FQNEAQ. DNA for the CDR3: TGTGCCAGCAGCCTGACTAGTTCCCAATCCCACGAGCAGTACTTC. It translates to CASSLTSSQSHEQYF.

V gene TRBV5-4 combines with J gene TRBJ1-3; TRBD1 matches 10 bases. Germline V gene data show CDR1 as SGHNT and CDR2 as YYREEE (reference sequence). V shed 4 bases, J shed 7 bases, and the junction held 11 bases outside the gene matches. The length of the CDR3 is 16 residues. The CDR3 bases are TGTGCCAGCAGCCCCAGACAGGGGGCCGGGGTTAACACCATATATTTT. Translating it yields CASSPRQGAGVNTIYF.